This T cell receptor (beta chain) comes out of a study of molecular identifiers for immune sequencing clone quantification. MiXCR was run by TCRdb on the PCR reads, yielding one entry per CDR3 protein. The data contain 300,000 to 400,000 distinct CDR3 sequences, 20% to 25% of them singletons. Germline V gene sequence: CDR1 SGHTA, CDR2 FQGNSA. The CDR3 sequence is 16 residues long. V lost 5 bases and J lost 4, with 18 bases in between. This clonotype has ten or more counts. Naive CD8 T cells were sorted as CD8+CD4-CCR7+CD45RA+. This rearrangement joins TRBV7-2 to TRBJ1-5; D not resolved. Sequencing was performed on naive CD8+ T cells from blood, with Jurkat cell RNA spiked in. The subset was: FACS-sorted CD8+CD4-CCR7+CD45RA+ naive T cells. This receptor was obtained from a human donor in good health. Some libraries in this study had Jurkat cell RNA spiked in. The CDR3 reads CASSPDSQFPNQPQHF. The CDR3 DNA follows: TGTGCCAGCAGCCCGGACTCTCAATTCCCTAATCAGCCCCAGCATTTT.